This TCR beta chain came from a study of tumor-infiltrating lymphocytes in glioblastoma multiforme. Three nested ARM-PCR rounds with V-beta and C-beta primers built TCRB libraries. Each CDR3 protein is one row after TCRdb ran MiXCR on the multiplex PCR reads. The data show 8,900 or so distinct CDR3 sequences, over 60% seen once. Findings and caveats of the study: Clone frequencies may be distorted by unequal TCR transcripts per cell.

As for this clonotype: What it binds is not known.

V lost 5 bases to trimming and J lost 3 bases; unmatched junction nucleotides: 4. CDR1 GTSNPN and CDR2 SVGIG come from the germline V gene (reference sequence). The CDR3 loop spans 14 amino acids. The chain carries TRBV30 and TRBJ2-2; 9 positions match TRBD1. This clonotype originated in a male donor with glioblastoma. Sequencing was performed on brain tumor tissue. The CDR3 is CAWPGTGYTGELFF. As DNA, the CDR3 is TGTGCCTGGCCCGGGACAGGGTACACCGGGGAGCTGTTTTTT.